A single sample gave rise to the 6 T cell receptor beta chains below, sequenced in a study of blood T cells in healthy people across ages. The second PCR ran 7 to 11 cycles with a sample-barcoded 5' primer and J-beta primers. MiXCR, run by TCRdb on the 5' RACE reads, gives a single entry per CDR3 protein. The sample holds around 650,000 distinct CDR3 sequences; around 43% are singletons and the top ten take around 30%. Source material: blood. All receptors derive from a man aged 80 or over in good health.

This clonotype appeared a few times. This chain joins TRBV12-3 or TRBV12-4 and TRBJ2-7; TRBD1 aligns across 8 bases. The junction had 4 bases not matched to a gene; V was cut back by 6 bases and J by 6 bases. This CDR3 is 12 amino acids long. The CDR3 sequence: CASSPTGGEQYF. CDR3 coding DNA: TGTGCCAGCAGCCCCACAGGGGGCGAGCAGTACTTC.

This clonotype was picked up a small number of times. The rearrangement uses TRBV7-6 and TRBJ2-6; D ambiguous. The V end was cut by 5 bases, the J end by 0 bases, with 8 bases between. This CDR3 contains 15 residues. Germline loops: CDR1 SGHVS, CDR2 FNYEAQ. The CDR3, as DNA: TGTGCCAGCAGCCCCCAGATCTCTGGGGCCAACGTCCTGACTTTC. Encoded protein: CASSPQISGANVLTF.

The chain has TRBV6-2 or TRBV6-3 and TRBJ1-6; D is undetermined. Deletions cut 7 bases from V and 7 bases from J, with 14 bases between. The CDR3 totals 14 residues. Germline V gives CDR1 MNHEY, CDR2 SVGEGT. The CDR3 coding sequence is TGTGCCAGCAAAAAGGACCATTCGAATTCACCCCTCCACTTT. It codes for CASKKDHSNSPLHF.

CDR3 region: CASSETGKVQEKLFF. CDR3 DNA: TGTGCCAGCAGCGAAACAGGGAAGGTACAGGAAAAACTGTTTTTT. V is TRBV28 and J is TRBJ1-4, with D possibly matching TRBD1 (6 bases). CDR3 length: 15 amino acids. V was pared by 6 bases and J by 8 bases, with 19 bases between. Germline values: CDR1 MDHEN, CDR2 SYDVKM.

This clonotype has just a few counts. The rearrangement uses TRBV6-2 or TRBV6-3 and TRBJ1-1, with 8 nucleotides matching TRBD1. Germline V gene data show CDR1 as MNHEY and CDR2 as SVGEGT. The CDR3 is 13 amino acids. V was pared by 6 bases and J by 4 bases, with 4 bases of the junction left unmatched. This CDR3 is CASRETGGTEAFF. For the CDR3, the DNA is TGTGCCAGCAGGGAAACAGGGGGCACTGAAGCTTTCTTT.

This clonotype has only a few counts. V usage is TRBV7-2 and J usage is TRBJ2-1; 8 bases agree with TRBD2. Per the germline V gene, CDR1 is SGHTA and CDR2 is FQGNSA. The CDR3 extends over 15 amino acids. V lost 2 bases and J lost 2; bases outside the gene matches: 2. The CDR3 protein is CASSLPGGPYNEQFF. DNA of the CDR3: TGTGCCAGCAGCTTACCGGGGGGGCCCTACAATGAGCAGTTCTTC.